The sequence of this T cell receptor (beta chain) was determined in a study of T cell changes during pregnancy in multiple sclerosis. The protocol was immunoSEQ multiplex PCR, while the TCRdb copy is restricted to in-frame clones and leaves out a portion. The sample carries around 66,000 clones, 91% recorded once. CDR3 length: 14 residues. The trim removed 4 bases at V and 6 bases at J, leaving 9 bases unmatched. Germline CDR1 is SGHRS and CDR2 is YFSETQ. This receptor was identified in a female donor in good health, enrolled as a control in a pregnancy study. This material consisted of peripheral blood, taken after pregnancy. The V call is TRBV5-1, the J call TRBJ1-1; 7 bases agree with TRBD1. In DNA, the CDR3 is TGCGCCAGCAGCCAACAGGGGTTTGGGGCTGAAGCTTTCTTT. This gives the protein CASSQQGFGAEAFF.